This T cell receptor beta chain is drawn from a study of regulatory T cells in long-lasting Graves disease. Regarding the study as a whole: Rather than thyroid tissue, only peripheral blood underwent study. There were preferences for TRBV28, TRBJ1-2 and TRBJ2-5 in persistent disease.

Trimming took 2 bases from V and 7 from J, leaving 14 bases between them. The CDR3 spans 14 residues. The germline CDR1 and CDR2 sequences are MNHEY and SVGAGI. The sample holds many counts of this clonotype. The antigen is undetermined. Building the TCR beta libraries relied on iRepertoire HTBI primers, and CDR3 regions underwent Arm-PCR. TCRdb reprocessed the multiplex PCR reads with MiXCR, giving one entry per CDR3 protein. The sample includes around 250,000 distinct CDR3 sequences, 18% seen only once; the top ten take 14%. Indicated time point: newly diagnosed GD, antithyroid drugs for less than 3 months. PBMC RNA served as the TCR library source. This same sample was also taken into another study, of T cells in Graves' hyperthyroidism and ophthalmopathy.

This clonotype was obtained from a woman in her thirties with Graves disease. J is TRBJ1-2 and V is TRBV6-5, with D uncertain. The sample in question was peripheral blood mononuclear cells (PBMCs), obtained at new diagnosis, from a patient treated with antithyroid drugs. CDR3 sequence: CASSYSPGYGGYTF. The CDR3 nucleotides read TGTGCCAGCAGTTACAGTCCGGGGTATGGTGGCTACACCTTC.